This section outlines one TCR beta chain sequence together with its context. This clone's antigen is unknown. No base quality values were provided; no much bigger clone lies one nucleotide off. The data were obtained in a study of T cell responses to AZD1222 COVID-19 vaccine (dated by TCRdb to the early 2020s). About the study as a whole: AZD1222 recipients given second doses at about 4 weeks or at about 12 weeks were pooled, since spike-specific TCR depth and breadth were not found to differ between the two schedules. Trial participants were enrolled by age into 18-55, 56-69 and 70-plus year subgroups, with roughly 160, 29 and 62 TCR-sequenced participants respectively. A total of 233 trial participants underwent TCR sequencing, of whom some 210 received two doses of AZD1222 and some 25 received two doses of the MenACWY control vaccine. Results and caveats for the whole study, not just this receptor: After two AZD1222 doses, both the breadth and the depth of spike-specific TCRs were significantly higher than at day 0 and than in MenACWY recipients. The whole spike protein was spanned by vaccine-associated CD4 TCRs, and dominant responses were seen in regions 160-218 and 743-854. Participants were mostly white British, with more females than males. The authors suggested clonal diversity may have been underestimated. Conclusions about previously exposed vaccinees are limited because only five or six AZD1222 recipients were SARS-CoV-2 seropositive at baseline. Epitopes outside the regions mutated in the B.1.351 and B.1.1.7 variants were reportedly recognized by nearly half of the unique spike-specific TCRs. Because no day 14 peak-response samples were available, the repertoires could be characterized only after the peak T cell response. In the small 56-69-year group, the increase in depth fell short of significance, most likely because of low power.

For CDR1 and CDR2, the germline V gene (reference sequence) lists PRHDT and FYEKMQ. Trimming removed 5 bases from V and 0 bases from J, leaving 8 bases between the germline ends. CDR3 length: 15 amino acids, cysteine to phenylalanine. Of the read, only the CDR3 DNA is kept; its 45 bases are in frame from base 1. The label giving this sample's time point can be read as: baseline before first vaccination. Samples from vaccinated people were obtained from the UK trials COV001 and COV002, which included a single-blind randomized controlled phase 2/3 trial of AZD1222 (ChAdOx1 nCoV-19) in healthy adults. For TCRbeta chain sequencing, PBMC samples were collected from trial participants at day 0 and at day 28 after the second dose. The CDR3 regions of human TCRbeta chains were analyzed by immunosequencing. The authors' analysis ran thus. Repertoire TCRs were matched against a reference library of SARS-CoV-2-specific TCRs generated with the MIRA antigen-specificity platform. Breadth was defined as the fraction of unique TCRs that were SARS-CoV-2-associated, and depth was defined as the fraction of total T cells that were SARS-CoV-2-associated. Using the MIRA data, each spike-specific TCR was mapped to the spike region that the TCR reacts to and placed in a CD4 or CD8 class. Log10-transformed breadth and depth values were compared by one-way ANOVA with Sidak's multiple comparisons tests. TCRdb's version of the immuneACCESS table is confined to in-frame rearrangements and falls short of the full clone set. An unresolved V gene accounts for under half of the shortfall where checked; the remainder is of unknown origin. For V, J and clone size, that table is used; D and trimming come from the DNA. This sample lists tens of thousands of clones; roughly 89% were detected once. The top ten clonotypes cover 2.2% of the sample.

Specimen: peripheral blood, collected on day 0 of AZD1222 vaccination. This chain joins TRBV13 to TRBJ2-6; a confident D gene designation cannot be given. This sequence originates from an adult in good health. The CDR3 region reads CASSPRNSGANVLTF. The base sequence is TGTGCCAGCAGCCCCAGGAACTCTGGGGCCAACGTCCTGACTTTC.